This T cell receptor (beta chain) is from a study of OX40 agonist ivuxolimab in advanced cancers. With regard to the full study: Ivuxolimab, which targeted the costimulatory receptor OX40 (CD134), was an agonistic, fully human IgG2 monoclonal antibody. In the dose-escalation cohort, 70% to 85% of patients were male, and the mean age was 60 years with a range of about 20 to 90. Of the roughly 50 dose-escalation patients, hepatocellular carcinoma was present in about 20, melanoma in around 15, renal cell carcinoma in 9 and head and neck cancer in 9. Three dose-escalation patients achieved partial responses, one with hepatocellular carcinoma and two with cutaneous melanoma. Patients were allowed to have had prior anti-PD-1, anti-PD-L1 or anti-CTLA-4 therapy, and roughly 40% of the dose-escalation patients had previously received checkpoint inhibitors. Intravenous ivuxolimab was administered to patients every 2 weeks at six dose levels: 0.01, 0.1, 0.3, 1.5, 3 and 10 mg/kg. The paper reports the monotherapy dose-escalation portion (N ≈ 52 patients) of the phase I ivuxolimab trial. Peripheral TCRbeta sequencing aimed to test whether ivuxolimab altered TCR sequence diversity and caused clonal T-cell expansion. The paper's findings and limits, for the study overall: On average, CD8+ T cells showed more expanded clones than CD4+ T cells after ivuxolimab. At doses of 0.1 to 3.0 mg/kg, clonal expansion of both CD4+ and CD8+ T cells in blood was seen between baseline and week 6. Partial responders in the 0.1-3.0 mg/kg groups had among the lowest normalized peripheral clonal expansion, especially among CD8+ T cells. Low levels of normalized T-cell clonal expansion were also seen in some patients who did not respond. Which antigens the clonally expanded peripheral T cells were specific for was not determined.

This clone was detected only once. Its antigen is currently not known. Per-base qualities were not stored, and no clone one base away is much larger. The trial excluded patients who had a history of autoimmune disease or were on systemic immunosuppression. Peripheral blood for TCR sequencing was collected from all dose cohorts at baseline, on cycle 4 day 1, and on cycle 7 day 1. Samples came from an open-label, multicenter, first-in-human phase I dose-escalation trial of ivuxolimab. Adults with locally advanced or metastatic melanoma, renal cell carcinoma, hepatocellular carcinoma or head and neck squamous cell carcinoma were enrolled in the trial. Before TCR sequencing, CD4+ and CD8+ T cells were separately sorted from peripheral blood. From cysteine to phenylalanine, the CDR3 is 10 amino acids long. Just the 30-base CDR3 DNA is kept, in frame starting at base 1. The germline V gene yields WSHSY for CDR1 and SAAADI for CDR2. V loses 4 bases of germline sequence and J loses 13 bases, and the interval between the two ends is 10 bases.

Genomic DNA was extracted from sorted cells for sequencing of the TCRbeta CDR3 region. The immunoSEQ Assay was used to sequence the TCRbeta CDR3 regions. Imported from immuneACCESS, the table was reduced by TCRdb to in-frame sequences with V and J called. These copies leave out some clones; in studies compared against another copy, an unresolved V gene accounts for under half, and the cause of the remainder is not known. Within this sample are 35,000 to 45,000 clones, with around 90% of them counted one time only. The ten largest clones take up about 15% of the sample. The source of this sequence is an adult with an advanced solid tumor such as melanoma, head and neck, liver or kidney cancer. This chain is built from TRBV10-2 and TRBJ2-5, with the D gene too uncertain to name. The material was CD4+ or CD8+ T cells sorted from blood, obtained in a trial of the OX40 agonist ivuxolimab. The DNA reads as follows: TGCGCCAGCAGTGGGCAGCGCGGGTACTTC. Protein translation: CASSGQRGYF.